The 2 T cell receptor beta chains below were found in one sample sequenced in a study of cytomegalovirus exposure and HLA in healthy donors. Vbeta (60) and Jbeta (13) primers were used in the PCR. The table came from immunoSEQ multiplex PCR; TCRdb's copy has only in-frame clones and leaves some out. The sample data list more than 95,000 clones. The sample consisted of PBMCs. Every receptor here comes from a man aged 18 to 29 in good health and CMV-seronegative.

The CDR3, as DNA: TGTGCCAGCAATTCCAGAGGGGCGGGTTGGACAGGGAAAGCTTTCTTT. Translation: CASNSRGAGWTGKAFF. The rearrangement uses TRBV5-6 and TRBJ1-1; 8 bases align to TRBD1. Trimming removed 6 bases from V and 9 bases from J; junction bases left unmatched: 19. Germline-derived CDR1 and CDR2 are SGHDT and YYEEEE. CDR3 size: 16 residues.

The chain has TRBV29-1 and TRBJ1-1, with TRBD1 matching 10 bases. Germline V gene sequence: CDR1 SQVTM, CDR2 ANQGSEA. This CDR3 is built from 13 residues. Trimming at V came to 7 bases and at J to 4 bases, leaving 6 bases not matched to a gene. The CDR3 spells CSGRQGATTEAFF. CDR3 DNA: TGCAGCGGTAGACAGGGGGCTACCACTGAAGCTTTCTTT.